The entry that follows covers one TCR beta chain sequence. Which antigen it targets is not known. One base away there is no much larger clone; base qualities are not given. This specimen comes from a study of identical twins (dated by TCRdb to the mid-2010s). About the study as a whole: To test whether fetal clonotypes persist, the study used deep sequencing on TCR alpha and beta repertoires from monozygotic twins, unrelated adults of various ages, and cord blood. Replicate twin experiments were performed at different times using different library preparation protocols to rule out contamination.

The method was 5' RACE. TCRdb shows the sequencer as Illumina HiSeq 2000. A universal primer binding site was added through template switching, and the final cDNA carried a unique molecular identifier so that TCR cDNA molecules could be counted accurately. First-strand cDNA for TCR alpha and beta chains was synthesized from specific primers in the conserved constant-segment region. To control for contamination, every cDNA library carried two barcodes: a SMART-Mk sample barcode plus Illumina barcodes. TruSeq adapter sequences and Illumina sample barcodes were added in two successive PCR steps. The TCR alpha and beta cDNA libraries were sequenced on the Illumina HiSeq platform using custom primers. Under the source paper's analysis protocol: MiGEC was used to process raw reads and extract unique molecular identifiers, and MiXCR was used to find CDR3 positions. For each individual, recombination models were inferred using an EM algorithm with the repgenHMM and IGoR tools. Shared clonotypes were analyzed with the tcR package in R, and sharing was normalized by the product of cloneset sizes. To study raw recombination free of thymic and clonal selection effects, out-of-frame nonproductive sequences were analyzed. Through fastp at Q25 and MiXCR, TCRdb rebuilt clones from the public reads, retaining in-frame beta chains. When rows share a CDR3 protein, they turn into one entry using the most common DNA and genes. The V and J calls shown here were made by TCRdb, not taken from the authors' results. Present in this sample are fewer than 20,000 distinct CDR3 sequences, just under 70% of which were seen just once. The ten most abundant clones make up 5.9% of the sample.

Every donor in the study was a healthy Caucasian. The twin cohort consisted of three pairs of female monozygotic twins, all aged roughly 18 to 29 years. Using Miltenyi CD45RO+ enrichment and human naive T-cell isolation kits, memory (CD45RO+) and naive T cells were isolated from PBMC. Here is what the overall study found, with its caveats: In monozygotic twins, out-of-frame TCR alpha sharing was systematically underestimated by recombination models, although the models agreed with sharing between unrelated individuals. Abundant cord blood beta clonotypes carried fewer insertions; young adult naive repertoires showed a weaker similar trend, while memory repertoires showed none. The excess sharing between twins in beta out-of-frame sequences was weaker because fewer shared sequences reduced the signal-to-noise ratio. Invariant T cells such as MAIT and iNKT could partly confound zero-insertion analyses, though diverse VJ usage argued against this for most clonotypes. Compared with coincidental sharing between unrelated individuals, out-of-frame TCR alpha sequences shared between twins had an excess of sequences with low generation probability. Because the same donors could not be followed over many years, the conclusions depended on cross-sectional statistical analysis.

The source of this sequence is a woman in her late teens or twenties in good health. This table probably holds off-target reads from a library built for another chain. Input material: memory (CD45RO+) T cells sorted from blood. The cell subset or site label, read with the paper, signifies: CD45RO+ enriched T cells.

The CDR3 region reads CASSLAVTYEQYF. The DNA sequence follows: TGTGCCAGCAGCTTGGCAGTAACCTACGAGCAGTACTTC. Rearrangement joined TRBV11-3 to TRBJ2-7, with an unclear D gene assignment. Trimming costs V 3 bases and J 2 bases, and their ends lie 8 bases apart. There are 13 amino acids in the CDR3, from cysteine to phenylalanine inclusive. Kept here is only the CDR3 DNA, which spans 39 bases and is read in frame from base 1. CDR1 and CDR2 are read off the germline V gene as SGHNT and YENEEA.